This entry lists 8 T cell receptor beta chains sequenced from one sample in a study of patients and donors after allogeneic stem cell transplantation. TCRdb redid the calling of the RT-PCR reads with MiXCR, one entry per CDR3 protein. The sample consists of 800,000 to 1,000,000 distinct CDR3 sequences, more than 15% of them appearing once. The sequenced sample was blood, either unsorted or a sorted T cell fraction (not recorded which). All receptors derive from a human donor who was either an allogeneic HSCT recipient or a stem cell or donor lymphocyte infusion donor (not recorded which). It is not recorded whose cells these are; they may come from a transplant donor.

This clonotype showed up just a few times. This chain uses TRBV24-1 with TRBJ2-3, with 8 bases fitting TRBD1. CDR1 KGHDR and CDR2 SFDVKD come from the germline V gene. The CDR3 sequence is 17 residues long. Trimming cost V 3 bases and J 0 bases; bases outside gene matches: 7. The CDR3 DNA reads TGTGCCACCAGTGATGGGTTTCGGACAGGGAGCACAGATACGCAGTATTTT. Its protein product is CATSDGFRTGSTDTQYF.

This clonotype turned up a few times. This chain uses TRBV12-3 or TRBV12-4 with TRBJ2-1; 7 nucleotides line up with TRBD2. Trimming cost V 10 bases and J 4 bases; bases outside gene matches: 7. CDR3 length equals 13 residues. The CDR3 spells CATRLAEYNEQFF. CDR3 DNA sequence: TGTGCCACCCGGCTAGCGGAATACAATGAGCAGTTCTTC.

The rearrangement joins TRBV11-2 to TRBJ2-5; 9 nucleotides align to TRBD2. The CDR3 loop spans 16 amino acids. Germline V gives CDR1 SGHAT, CDR2 FQNNGV. The V and J ends lost 0 bases and 5 bases, in that order; junction bases with no gene match: 7. CDR3 region: CASSLDGGGAGETQYF. Written as DNA, the CDR3 is TGTGCCAGCAGCTTAGACGGCGGGGGGGCCGGTGAGACCCAGTACTTC.

Many counts were recorded for this clonotype. The rearrangement joins TRBV12-3 or TRBV12-4 to TRBJ2-5; 10 nucleotides align to TRBD2. The CDR3 length is 16 residues. The ends lost 2 bases at V and 5 bases at J; junction bases unmatched: 8. CDR3: CASSLRLAGVGETQYF. CDR3 bases: TGTGCCAGCAGTTTAAGGCTAGCGGGAGTCGGTGAGACCCAGTACTTC.

This chain joins TRBV12-3 or TRBV12-4 and TRBJ1-2; D is ambiguous. Trimming shortened V by 3 bases and J by 5 bases, and 10 bases separated the two germline ends. The CDR3 is 13 residues long. CDR3 sequence: CASSFLNTYGYTF. CDR3 nucleotides: TGTGCCAGCAGTTTTCTAAATACTTATGGCTACACCTTC.

The sample holds many counts of this clonotype. CDR3 sequence (DNA): TGTGCCAGCACTTTGACGGACTATGGCTACACCTTC. This translates into CASTLTDYGYTF. The chain uses TRBV12-3 or TRBV12-4 and TRBJ1-2, with unresolved D. V was pared by 7 bases and J by 3 bases, with 9 bases between. The CDR3 loop spans 12 amino acids.

The chain couples TRBV7-2 to TRBJ1-4; D is perhaps TRBD1 (5 bases). Germline loops: CDR1 SGHTA, CDR2 FQGNSA. Between the trimmed V and J ends, which lost 0 bases and 7 bases, there was a span of 12 bases. This CDR3 is built from 15 residues. CDR3 sequence (DNA): TGTGCCAGCAGCTTAGCGCCCGGGGGTGGTGAAAAACTGTTTTTT. Translated: CASSLAPGGGEKLFF.

There are many counts of this clonotype. J is TRBJ2-5 and V is TRBV20-1, with 13 bases lining up with TRBD2. Germline CDR1 is DFQATT and CDR2 is SNEGSKA (reference sequence). Germline trimming cut 6 bases from V and 5 bases from J; bases unmatched to any gene: 3. The CDR3 spans 13 residues. The CDR3 DNA is TGCAGTGCAATACTAGCGGGGGGGGAGACCCAGTACTTC. It yields the protein CSAILAGGETQYF.